The rows below give T cell receptor beta chains drawn from one sample of a study of blood T cell repertoires in COVID-19. The table came from immunoSEQ multiplex PCR; TCRdb's copy has only in-frame clones and leaves some out. The repertoire has 200,000 to 250,000 clones, about nine tenths of them found once; the top ten carry 2.5% to 3.5%. Sequencing was done on a sample of peripheral blood. These receptor sequences come from a woman aged 55-75 years with acute or convalescent COVID-19. The CDR3 runs from the conserved cysteine through the conserved F or W.

TRBV3-1/TRBV3-2	TRBJ1-6	CASSQATDSPLHF
TRBV23-1	TRBJ2-7	CASSQAGQGSYEQYF
TRBV5-6	TRBJ1-5	CASSYGGGQVSQPQHF
TRBV6-6	TRBJ1-1	CASSPRPSTEAFF
TRBV18	TRBJ1-6	CASSPRQDHNSPLHF
TRBV5-6	TRBJ1-2	CASSRDYGYTF
TRBV30	TRBJ1-2	CAWSVGGDGYTF
TRBV14	TRBJ2-3	CASSQDLIDRTSGRKLPRTDTQYF
TRBV28	TRBJ2-7	CASSFLGAPSYEQYF
TRBV6-5	TRBJ1-2	CASSLSNRGNYGYTF
TRBV4-1	TRBJ2-1	CASSQVGQETREQFF
TRBV9	TRBJ1-1	CASSPLSGQGHTEAFF
TRBV7-8	TRBJ2-1	CASSSMTAYNEQFF
TRBV29-1	TRBJ2-3	CSVGTGPGDTQYF
TRBV5-1	TRBJ2-7	CASSLEPGQGYEQYF
TRBV28	TRBJ1-5	CASSGQSHQPQHF
TRBV4-3	TRBJ1-2	CASSQEFGGGNYGYTF
TRBV3-1/TRBV3-2	TRBJ2-1	CASSQDLGQGDNEQFF
TRBV6-5	TRBJ1-5	CASSRAGHQPQHF